A single sample gave rise to the 20 T cell receptor beta chains below, sequenced in a study of control samples from healthy donors and cancer patients. Assay used: immunoSEQ multiplex PCR; TCRdb lists only in-frame clones, some missing. Of about 150,000 clones listed, 93% are singletons. The source material was blood. Source of these receptors: a man aged 18 to 35 in good health.

CDR3 bases: TGTGCCAGCAGCCCATCTTCTGGAAACACCATATATTTT. This codes for CASSPSSGNTIYF. The chain recombines TRBV7-2 with TRBJ1-3, with no clear D. CDR1 SGHTA and CDR2 FQGNSA come from the germline V gene. This CDR3 spans 13 amino acids. Between the trimmed V and J ends, which lost 5 bases and 1 base, there was a span of 6 bases.

This chain connects TRBV7-2 to TRBJ2-3; D is undetermined. Germline-derived CDR1 and CDR2 are SGHTA and FQGNSA. V lost 8 bases, J lost 2 bases, and 17 bases lay in between. The CDR3 runs 15 residues. CDR3 protein: CASSRYLITTDTQYF. In nucleotides, the CDR3 is TGTGCCAGCTCCCGTTATCTTATTACCACAGATACGCAGTATTTT.

The chain recombines TRBV3-1 (or the pseudogene TRBV3-2) with TRBJ2-5; D remains ambiguous. The CDR3 is made up of 14 amino acids. Germline CDR1 reads LGHDT; CDR2 reads YNNKEL (reference sequence). Trimming took off 1 base at V and 5 bases at J, with 11 bases between the two ends. The chain's CDR3 is CASSQGRFGETQYF. The CDR3 DNA reads as TGTGCCAGCAGCCAAGGTCGCTTTGGGGAGACCCAGTACTTC.

This sequence joins TRBV7-9 and TRBJ1-2, with TRBD1 as a possible D gene (5 bases). Germline assignment: CDR1 SEHNR and CDR2 FQNEAQ (reference sequence). There are 14 residues in the CDR3. The V end lost 1 base, the J end lost 7 bases, and 13 bases lay between the germline ends. The CDR3 is CASSLGDRIGGYTF. The CDR3 coding sequence is TGTGCCAGCAGCTTAGGCGACAGAATCGGTGGCTACACCTTC.

The chain couples TRBV2 to TRBJ1-6; 7 bases agree with TRBD1. From germline, CDR1 is SNHLY and CDR2 FYNNEI. This CDR3 spans 13 amino acids. V dropped 9 bases and J dropped 6; count of bases not matched to a gene: 5. Written as DNA, the CDR3 is TGTGCCAGAGGGGGCGCAGGTAATTCACCCCTCCACTTT. Protein: CARGGAGNSPLHF.

The V call is TRBV25-1, the J call TRBJ2-2; D is uncertain. V was cut by 8 bases and J by 5 bases, with 12 bases left in between. The CDR3 totals 13 residues. CDR1 and CDR2 from the germline V gene are MGHDK and SYGVNS. The chain's CDR3 is CASRTAITGELFF. In nucleotides, the CDR3 is TGTGCCAGCCGCACAGCTATAACCGGGGAGCTGTTTTTT.

The count of this clone is one. V is TRBV21-1 and J is TRBJ2-1; the DNA was not compared with TRBD2, the D call given in the table. TRBV21-1 is a listed pseudogene. CDR3 size: 16 residues. The CDR3 spells CASSDVAGRSYNEQFF. The DNA of the CDR3 is TGTGCCAGCAGCGACGTTGCGGGGCGGTCCTACAATGAGCAGTTCTTC.

The count of this clone is one. The chain has TRBV5-6 and TRBJ2-1, with TRBD2 matching over 12 bases. This CDR3 region has 17 residues. With V trimmed by 3 bases and J by 5 bases, 9 bases remained unmatched. The germline gives CDR1 SGHDT, CDR2 YYEEEE. In nucleotides, the CDR3 is TGTGCCAGCAGCTCCTGGACTAGCGGGAATGAACACAATGAGCAGTTCTTC. Its protein is CASSSWTSGNEHNEQFF.

V and J are TRBV19 and TRBJ1-4; D gene unclear. V was trimmed by 3 bases and J by 6 bases, leaving 11 bases between them. Germline loops: CDR1 LNHDA, CDR2 SQIVND (reference sequence). This CDR3 contains 14 residues. CDR3 protein: CASSMFRPDEKLFF. CDR3 nucleotide sequence: TGTGCCAGTAGTATGTTCAGGCCCGATGAAAAACTGTTTTTT.

The chain has TRBV21-1 and TRBJ2-3; the table's D call, TRBD2, has no DNA check behind it. TRBV21-1 corresponds to a pseudogene. The length of the CDR3 is 19 residues. The CDR3 spells CASSKATPFLAGRTDTQYF. Here the CDR3 DNA reads TGTGCCAGCAGCAAAGCGACACCCTTTCTAGCGGGGCGCACAGATACGCAGTATTTT.

This clone was found once. V and J are TRBV6-1 and TRBJ1-1; a possible D gene is TRBD1 (5 bases). The CDR3 has 16 amino acids. Per germline, CDR1 MNHNS and CDR2 SASEGT. Trimming left V 1 base short and J 4 bases short, with 16 bases between. Here the CDR3 DNA reads TGTGCCAGCAGTGAAGTTTGGGAGCTGGGGGGCACTGAAGCTTTCTTT. It yields the protein CASSEVWELGGTEAFF.

The chain joins TRBV6-5 to TRBJ2-5; 9 bases line up with TRBD1. The germline CDR1 and CDR2 sequences are MNHEY and SVGAGI. Trimming at V came to 8 bases and at J to 9 bases, leaving 10 bases not matched to a gene. The CDR3 covers 13 residues. CDR3 protein: CASVPGQGSSQYF. The DNA of the CDR3 is TGTGCCAGCGTCCCGGGACAGGGTTCGTCCCAGTACTTC.

The chain is built from TRBV5-1 and TRBJ2-1; D tentatively reads TRBD1 or TRBD2 (7 bases each). In germline, CDR1 is SGHRS, CDR2 YFSETQ. CDR3 length: 13 amino acids. V gave up 2 bases and J gave up 8 bases, with 11 bases separating them. The CDR3 region has the DNA TGCGCCAGCAGCTTCCCAGGGGGGGATGAGCAGTTCTTC. Protein: CASSFPGGDEQFF.

The rearrangement joins TRBV11-2 to TRBJ1-4, with 7 bases identical to TRBD1. The CDR3 spans 15 residues. Unmatched junction bases numbered 8, after V lost 3 bases and J lost 7 bases. Germline V gene data show CDR1 as SGHAT and CDR2 as FQNNGV. The CDR3 reads CASSFNRGGGEKLFF. In DNA, the CDR3 is TGTGCCAGCAGCTTTAACAGGGGCGGGGGTGAAAAACTGTTTTTT.

The CDR3 protein is CASRPGGNSPLHF. The CDR3 DNA reads as TGTGCCAGTCGGCCGGGCGGAAATTCACCCCTCCACTTT. V and J are TRBV7-9 and TRBJ1-6, with D hard to call. With 9 bases removed from V and 7 bases from J, the gap between germline ends came to 13 bases. Germline lookup yields CDR1 SEHNR and CDR2 FQNEAQ (reference sequence). The CDR3 has 13 amino acids. Full variable domain (missing parts from reference TRBV7-9 and TRBJ1-6): DTGVSQNPRHKITKRGQNVTFRCDPISEHNRLYWYRQTLGQGPEFLTYFQNEAQLEKSRLLSDRFSAERPKGSFSTLEIQRTEQGDSAMYLCASRPGGNSPLHFGNGTRLTVT.

This clone was detected only once. The CDR3, as DNA: TGCAGCGTTGAAGAACCCACTTCTGGGGGGGCCATTGGGGCCAACGTCCTGACTTTC. This translates into CSVEEPTSGGAIGANVLTF. The J gene is TRBJ2-6, the V gene TRBV29-1; a weak D match, TRBD2 (7 bases). This CDR3 is built from 19 residues. CDR1 is SQVTM and CDR2 is ANQGSEA in the germline V gene. V gave up 0 bases and J gave up 3 bases, with 21 bases separating them.

The chain combines TRBV10-3 with TRBJ1-3, with 7 bases identical to TRBD1. CDR1 and CDR2 from the germline V gene are ENHRY and SYGVKD. The CDR3 is 13 residues long. J lost 2 bases, V lost 11 bases, and 6 bases had no gene match. The CDR3, as DNA: TGTGCCTCCGGGAGGGGGCCTGGAAACACCATATATTTT. This gives the protein CASGRGPGNTIYF.

The CDR3 region is CASSQEVVQNTEAFF. The CDR3 DNA follows: TGTGCCAGCTCGCAGGAAGTAGTTCAGAACACTGAAGCTTTCTTT. The V and J genes are TRBV18 and TRBJ1-1; D call uncertain. The CDR3 has 15 residues. In germline, CDR1 is KGHSH, CDR2 LQKENI. The V end lost 6 bases, the J end lost 1 base, and 15 bases lay between the germline ends.

The chain links TRBV5-1 to TRBJ2-7, with D perhaps assigned TRBD1 or TRBD2 (5 bases each). CDR1 is SGHRS, CDR2 YFSETQ, per germline. Trimming shortened V by 3 bases and J by 1 base, and 14 bases separated the two germline ends. CDR3 size: 15 residues. The CDR3, as DNA: TGCGCCAGCAGCTCACAGGCGGGCGCTTCCTACGAGCAGTACTTC. Translation gives CASSSQAGASYEQYF.

The chain links TRBV19 to TRBJ1-1; D is ambiguous. Deletions cut 3 bases from V and 5 bases from J, with 7 bases between. This CDR3 is built from 12 residues. Germline-derived CDR1 and CDR2 are LNHDA and SQIVND (reference sequence). CDR3 bases: TGTGCCAGTAGTATTCCTGGGACTGAAGCTTTCTTT. Encoded protein: CASSIPGTEAFF.